Described below is a single TCR beta chain sequence and its context. These data belong to a study of PD-1 blockade in classical Hodgkin lymphoma. From germline, CDR1 is MDHEN and CDR2 SYDVKM. V shed 6 bases, J shed 4 bases, and the junction held 22 bases outside the gene matches. The CDR3 is 19 residues long. The assay was immunoSEQ multiplex PCR, and TCRdb's table has in-frame clones only and misses some. This repertoire shows tens of thousands of clones, approximately 90% found once; its top ten account for around 12%. After autologous stem cell transplantation all patients relapsed, and prior brentuximab vedotin exposure differed between cohorts.

This receptor was taken from a human donor with classical Hodgkin lymphoma. The chain couples TRBV28 to TRBJ1-2; TRBD1 matches at 8 bases. The source material was peripheral blood mononuclear cells (PBMCs), sampled at baseline. The CDR3 region has the DNA TGTGCCAGCAGGCCCCCCCGGGGGTCAGGGGGCGACCACCTCTATGGCTACACCTTC. Its translation is CASRPPRGSGGDHLYGYTF.